This T cell receptor beta chain is drawn from a study of blood T cell repertoires in COVID-19. On the study more broadly: Italy, Spain and the United States were the sources of the convalescent and acute COVID-19 samples. The cDNA or gDNA used as material had been derived from T cells, B-cell-depleted T cells, or PBMCs.

V was clipped by 6 bases and J by 4 bases, with 10 bases between them. The CDR3 loop spans 14 amino acids. Per the germline V gene, CDR1 is ENHRY and CDR2 is SYGVKD. Original processing notes: Reference gene primer amplification yielded estimated nucleated cell counts. The repertoire was sequenced with immunoSEQ multiplex PCR; TCRdb's copy has only in-frame clones and lacks some. The DNA was the basis for D and trimming; V, J and clone size are from that table. The repertoire has some 460,000 clones, 80% to 90% of them found once; the top ten carry approximately 4.3%. This receptor was obtained from a woman aged 25 to 39 with acute or convalescent COVID-19. Sequencing used peripheral blood. The chain is built from TRBV10-3 and TRBJ1-6, with D tentatively TRBD1 (6 bases). The CDR3 DNA reads as TGTGCCATCAGGGAGCAGGGGTATAATTCACCCCTCCACTTT. Its translation is CAIREQGYNSPLHF.